This T cell receptor (beta chain) was recovered during a study of blood T cell repertoires in COVID-19. The wider study: There were acute and convalescent COVID-19 samples, and they came from the United States, Italy and Spain. Sample material is recorded as cDNA or gDNA derived from T cells, B-cell-depleted T cells, or PBMCs.

This CDR3 is 15 amino acids long. The germline V gene has CDR1 SQVTM and CDR2 ANQGSEA. V shed 3 bases and J 6 bases; nucleotides not matched to a gene: 14. Seattle-derived patients entered the study during active infection and were followed longitudinally. In the source study's methods: Quantification of nucleated cells was approximated via reference gene primer amplification. Profiled with immunoSEQ multiplex PCR; TCRdb holds only in-frame clones, not every one. The V and J calls and clone size come from that table; D and trimming were worked out from the DNA. The table has 350,000 to 500,000 clones, 85% to 90% seen once; the top ten hold 0.8% to 0.85%.

V usage is TRBV29-1 and J usage is TRBJ2-7; 7 nucleotides line up with TRBD1. What was sequenced was peripheral blood. This receptor was obtained from a man younger than 35 with COVID-19, enrolled during active disease. The CDR3 sequence: CSVDGGQEPSGEQYF. DNA for the CDR3: TGCAGCGTTGATGGCGGACAGGAACCTTCAGGCGAGCAGTACTTC.